A single TCR beta chain is shown here with its context. The method was immunoSEQ multiplex PCR; TCRdb's version includes in-frame clones alone and lacks a portion of them. This sample has roughly 150,000 clones; almost 95% occur once, and the top ten carry less than 2.5%. Germline-derived CDR1 and CDR2 are SGHRS and YFSETQ. The V and J ends lost 2 bases and 5 bases respectively, with 14 bases between them. The length of the CDR3 is 15 residues. This entry belongs to a study of T cell responses to AZD1222 COVID-19 vaccine. The chain has TRBV5-1 and TRBJ2-1; D remains unclear. The source was peripheral blood, collected on day 0 of AZD1222 vaccination. The sequence derives from an adult in good health. As DNA, the CDR3 is TGCGCCAGCAGCTTCCGATTAAGGGCCGACAATGAGCAGTTCTTC. It yields the protein CASSFRLRADNEQFF.